The clone carrying this T cell receptor beta chain has just a few counts. Patients affected by ophthalmopathy presented a Clinical Activity Score of at least 3, a NOSPECS grade of at least 4, and disease duration below 3 months. The authors took PBMCs from about 9.5 ml fresh peripheral blood. The germline V gene has CDR1 LNHDA and CDR2 SQIVND (reference sequence). Trimming removed 5 bases from V and 2 bases from J; junction bases left unmatched: 9. The CDR3 runs 16 residues. The data belong to a study of T cells in Graves' hyperthyroidism and ophthalmopathy. RNA transcripts yielded amplified TCR beta CDR3 regions. The TCR CDR3 was amplified in a first-round RT-PCR using the HTBI primer set. TCRdb re-derived calls from the multiplex PCR reads in MiXCR, one entry per CDR3 protein. Of about 400,000 distinct CDR3 sequences listed, around 15% are singletons.

The rearrangement links TRBV19 to TRBJ2-3; TRBD1 aligns across 8 bases. The sequenced material came from blood. The source of this sequence is a man aged 45-60 years with Graves' ophthalmopathy. DNA for the CDR3: TGTGCCAGTAGTGAGGGGCAGGGGGCTTACACAGATACGCAGTATTTT. Amino acids: CASSEGQGAYTDTQYF. Looking up the rest from reference TRBV19 and TRBJ2-3 gives the full variable domain: DGGITQSPKYLFRKEGQNVTLSCEQNLNHDAMYWYRQDPGQGLRLIYYSQIVNDFQKGDIAEGYSVSREKKESFPLTVTSAQKNPTAFYLCASSEGQGAYTDTQYFGPGTRLTVL.